The rows below give T cell receptor beta chains drawn from one sample of a study of T cells in Graves' hyperthyroidism and ophthalmopathy. TCRdb independently ran MiXCR on the multiplex PCR reads; one entry per CDR3 protein. This sample yields about 580,000 distinct CDR3 sequences, of which approximately 15% are seen a single time; almost 6% belongs to the top ten. The sequenced material came from blood. The source is a woman in her twenties or thirties with Graves' hyperthyroidism that later progressed to Graves' ophthalmopathy. The CDR3 runs from the conserved cysteine through the conserved F or W. Each record gives: J gene, V gene, clone size, D gene, CDR3 DNA, CDR3 protein. D genes are given only for firm matches. Where a row states a size, it is once, few, many or the class of an expanded clone; other rows omit it.

>TRBJ2-7|TRBV7-9|many|TRBD1
TGTGCCAGCAGGTGGGGGGACAGGGGGGAGATTGGGGAGCAGTACTTC
CASRWGDRGEIGEQYF
>TRBJ1-1|TRBV5-8|many|TRBD1
TGTGCCAGCAGCCTGCCTGTGGACGGGACAGCACGGAACACTGAAGCTTTCTTT
CASSLPVDGTARNTEAFF
>TRBJ1-2|TRBV19|few|NA
TGTGCCAGTACCAAACCGGCCGTCACCTCCTTGGATGGCTACACCTTC
CASTKPAVTSLDGYTF
>TRBJ2-1|TRBV7-2|many|TRBD2
TGTGCCAGCGGGACTAGGATGCTCGATGAGCAGTTCTTC
CASGTRMLDEQFF
>TRBJ1-2|TRBV28|many|NA
TGTGCCAGCAGTTTACTATCGCAGAGCTATGGCTACACCTTC
CASSLLSQSYGYTF
>TRBJ2-3|TRBV19|few|TRBD2
TGTGCCAGTAGACCGCCTAGCGGACGGGGAGATACGCAGTATTTT
CASRPPSGRGDTQYF
>TRBJ2-1|TRBV13|few|TRBD2
TGTGCCAGCACCTCCGAGGGGAGGGGCGGGAGGAGCGACAATGAGCAGTTCTTC
CASTSEGRGGRSDNEQFF
>TRBJ1-4|TRBV28|many|NA
TGTGCCAGCAGTTTACGATTGCCGGGGAGGGGTGAAAAACTGTTTTTT
CASSLRLPGRGEKLFF
>TRBJ2-5|TRBV27|NA|TRBD2
TGTGCCAGCAGTACCCTAGCGGAGCCACAGCCCGTCCAAGAGACCCAGTACTTC
CASSTLAEPQPVQETQYF
>TRBJ2-3|TRBV6-1|NA|NA
TGTGCCAGCAGTGAACGGGGGAGCACAGATACGCAGTATTTT
CASSERGSTDTQYF
>TRBJ2-5|TRBV7-2|NA|NA
TGTGCCAGCAGCCGAACAGGGTTCGCAGAGACCCAGTACTTC
CASSRTGFAETQYF
>TRBJ2-7|TRBV11-1|many|NA
TGTGCCAGCAGCTTAGCGCAGGGTCCAACCTACGAGCAGTACTTC
CASSLAQGPTYEQYF
>TRBJ2-3|TRBV20-1|many|TRBD2
TGCAGTGCCAAACTAGCGGGAGGCCCTCGCACAGATACGCAGTATTTT
CSAKLAGGPRTDTQYF
>TRBJ2-6|TRBV2|few|NA
TGTGCCAGAGGGACTGGGGCCAACGTCCTGACTTTC
CARGTGANVLTF
>TRBJ1-5|TRBV6-2/TRBV6-3|many|NA
TGTGCCAGCAGCGCGAAAGGGGTCAGGTACAATCAGCCCCAGCATTTT
CASSAKGVRYNQPQHF
>TRBJ2-1|TRBV24-1|NA|NA
TGTGCCACCAGTGATAACAGGGAAACTAACAATGAGCAGTTCTTC
CATSDNRETNNEQFF
>TRBJ1-1|TRBV4-3|many|NA
TGCGCCAGCAGCCAAGGATCTGTGAACACTGAAGCTTTCTTT
CASSQGSVNTEAFF
>TRBJ1-2|TRBV18|many|NA
TGTGCCAGCTCCCCCGGAGGGGGGGGCTATGGCTACACCTTC
CASSPGGGGYGYTF
>TRBJ2-7|TRBV28|many|NA
TGTGCCAGCAGCCGCCGGGACTCAGGGGCTTGCGAGCAGTACTTC
CASSRRDSGACEQYF
>TRBJ1-1|TRBV11-2|many|NA
TGTGCCAGCAGCTTTCTCTCGCTTGAAGCTTTCTTT
CASSFLSLEAFF
>TRBJ2-5|TRBV7-2|NA|NA
TGTGCCAGCAGCTTAGTAGGGTTAGACAGCCAAGAGACCCAGTACTTC
CASSLVGLDSQETQYF
>TRBJ1-2|TRBV10-3|few|NA
TGTGCCATCAGTGTGGGGGATAACTATGGCTACACCTTC
CAISVGDNYGYTF
>TRBJ2-6|TRBV19|NA|TRBD1
TGTGCCAGTACAACGGGACAGGGAAGATCTGGGGCCAACGTCCTGACTTTC
CASTTGQGRSGANVLTF
>TRBJ1-1|TRBV7-6|NA|NA
TGTGCCAGCAGCTCCACCGTAGGGAACACTGAAGCTTTCTTT
CASSSTVGNTEAFF
>TRBJ2-5|TRBV2|many|TRBD1
TGTGCCAGCAGAGGCACAGGGGGGCAGGAGACCCAGTACTTC
CASRGTGGQETQYF
>TRBJ2-1|TRBV6-2/TRBV6-3|NA|NA
TGTGCCAGCAGTTACTCGGATGGGATGGGTGAGCAGTTCTTC
CASSYSDGMGEQFF
>TRBJ1-3|TRBV24-1|many|NA
TGTGCCACCAGTGATCCCAACGTTGGAGGGGGAAACACCATATATTTT
CATSDPNVGGGNTIYF
>TRBJ1-5|TRBV7-3|few|NA
TGTGCCAGCAGCTCCCAGAATGGTCAGCCCCAGCATTTT
CASSSQNGQPQHF
>TRBJ2-4|TRBV5-1|NA|TRBD1
TGCGCCAGCGGGACAGGGAAAGGAAACATTCAGTACTTC
CASGTGKGNIQYF
>TRBJ1-1|TRBV27|many|NA
TGTGCCAGCAGTTCAGGGGTTGCCACTGAAGCTTTCTTT
CASSSGVATEAFF
>TRBJ1-4|TRBV7-3|NA|NA
TGTGCCAGCAGCCGGAGACCTGTCCTCGAAAAACTGTTTTTT
CASSRRPVLEKLFF
>TRBJ2-2|TRBV7-2|many|NA
TGTGCCAGCAGCTTTTCAGGAGGGCCGGTCACCGGGGAGCTGTTTTTT
CASSFSGGPVTGELFF
>TRBJ2-7|TRBV11-2|NA|TRBD1
TGTGCCAGCAGCTTAGGGACAGGGGTCGAGCAGCACTTC
CASSLGTGVEQHF
>TRBJ2-2|TRBV20-1|few|NA
TGCAGTGCTAGAGAGGCGAACACCGGGGAGCTGTTTTTT
CSAREANTGELFF
>TRBJ2-1|TRBV20-1|NA|TRBD2
TGCAGTGCTAGAGAAGGACTAGCGGGAGCAAATGAGCAGTTCTTC
CSAREGLAGANEQFF
>TRBJ1-2|TRBV2|NA|NA
TGTGCCAGCAGTGTACCGGACACAAACTATGGCTACACCTTC
CASSVPDTNYGYTF
>TRBJ2-3|TRBV7-9|few|TRBD1
TGTGCCAGCAGCTACCCGGGACAGCCAGATACGCAGTATTTT
CASSYPGQPDTQYF
>TRBJ2-2|TRBV30|many|NA
TGTGCCTGGAGTGTACGCGACATTACGAACACCGGGGAGCTGTTTTTT
CAWSVRDITNTGELFF
>TRBJ2-1|TRBV29-1|NA|TRBD2
TGCAGCCAAACCCGGACTAGCGGGAGGAACAATGAGCAGTTCTTC
CSQTRTSGRNNEQFF
>TRBJ1-1|TRBV6-1|many|NA
TGTGCCAGCATACGGCCAGGGAAGAACACTGAAGCTTTCTTT
CASIRPGKNTEAFF
>TRBJ1-4|TRBV7-4|many|TRBD1
TGTGCCAGCATCGATTTCCGGGACAGGGGAGAAAAACTGTTTTTT
CASIDFRDRGEKLFF
>TRBJ2-1|TRBV5-1|few|NA
TGCGCCAGCAGCTTCGAGGGGGACAATGAGCAGTTCTTC
CASSFEGDNEQFF